Listed below are T cell receptor beta chains from one sample, sequenced in a study of T cells after yellow fever vaccination. TCRdb used MiXCR to reprocess the 5' RACE reads, holding one entry per CDR3 protein. This table has about 240,000 distinct CDR3 sequences, roughly 7.2% appearing once. Here the sequenced sample was CD4+ T cells sorted from PBMCs, taken 15 days after the yellow fever booster vaccination. The receptors come from a man in his thirties or forties who received the YFV17D yellow fever vaccine. The CDR3 runs from the conserved cysteine through the conserved F or W. Fields, in order: V gene, CDR3 length, J gene, CDR3 protein.

V: TRBV5-1
length: 13
J: TRBJ2-3
CDR3: CASSLGQPDTQYF

V: TRBV20-1
length: 15
J: TRBJ2-7
CDR3: CSATDATGSSYEQYF

V: TRBV28
length: 13
J: TRBJ2-7
CDR3: CASTGAITIEQYF

V: TRBV20-1
length: 16
J: TRBJ2-5
CDR3: CSAREGRLAYQETQYF

V: TRBV7-2
length: 14
J: TRBJ1-3
CDR3: CASRLGGDGNTIYF

V: TRBV12-3/TRBV12-4
length: 15
J: TRBJ2-3
CDR3: CASSSRDSVTDTQYF

V: TRBV4-3
length: 16
J: TRBJ2-5
CDR3: CASSQATSGVGETQYF

V: TRBV20-1
length: 16
J: TRBJ2-6
CDR3: CSARGGRGAGANVLTF

V: TRBV5-1
length: 15
J: TRBJ2-7
CDR3: CASSPTLAGEYQQYF

V: TRBV20-1
length: 11
J: TRBJ2-7
CDR3: CSAREGGEQYF

V: TRBV30
length: 14
J: TRBJ1-4
CDR3: CAWSVGGLGEKLFF

V: TRBV10-3
length: 13
J: TRBJ1-1
CDR3: CAINSERNTEAFF

V: TRBV11-2
length: 15
J: TRBJ2-1
CDR3: CASSLSHGQGYEQFF

V: TRBV21-1
length: 16
J: TRBJ2-1
CDR3: CASSLSGGPIHDEQFF

V: TRBV5-4
length: 15
J: TRBJ2-7
CDR3: CASTRGRYGTYEQYF

V: TRBV5-1
length: 14
J: TRBJ2-7
CDR3: CASRLDRDSYEQYF

V: TRBV9
length: 16
J: TRBJ1-6
CDR3: CASSVGGAGLNSPLHF

V: TRBV5-1
length: 20
J: TRBJ2-5
CDR3: CASRLGLPRQLRGSGETQYF

V: TRBV5-1
length: 13
J: TRBJ1-4
CDR3: CASSLEQQGKLFF

V: TRBV25-1
length: 11
J: TRBJ2-7
CDR3: CASSALSEQYF

V: TRBV7-2
length: 13
J: TRBJ2-7
CDR3: CASSLGTRRVQYF

V: TRBV12-3/TRBV12-4
length: 15
J: TRBJ2-1
CDR3: CASSLPRTSGAEQFF

V: TRBV28
length: 18
J: TRBJ2-3
CDR3: CASSTTSGRMLGTDTQYF

V: TRBV6-1
length: 14
J: TRBJ1-1
CDR3: CASSPLYSNTEAFF

V: TRBV20-1
length: 16
J: TRBJ2-3
CDR3: CSALFLAGGLTDTQYF

V: TRBV27
length: 16
J: TRBJ2-3
CDR3: CASSLLSSGAGDTQYF

V: TRBV4-2
length: 19
J: TRBJ2-1
CDR3: CASSQEGGVHSGSRHEQFF

V: TRBV7-8
length: 15
J: TRBJ2-3
CDR3: CASSLASGGVGTWYF

V: TRBV28
length: 14
J: TRBJ2-2
CDR3: CASSRGGVTGELFF

V: TRBV9
length: 14
J: TRBJ2-1
CDR3: CASNKGAEGGEQFF

V: TRBV5-1
length: 14
J: TRBJ2-5
CDR3: CASSRGGTQETQYF

V: TRBV7-2
length: 15
J: TRBJ2-1
CDR3: CASSLLDGGWDEQFF

V: TRBV20-1
length: 14
J: TRBJ1-5
CDR3: CSASQPTSNQPQHF

V: TRBV24-1
length: 11
J: TRBJ2-1
CDR3: CATSAYNEQFF

V: TRBV25-1
length: 18
J: TRBJ2-6
CDR3: CASTAVREKVSGANVLTF

V: TRBV7-6
length: 13
J: TRBJ2-7
CDR3: CASSLGNSYEQYF

V: TRBV15
length: 15
J: TRBJ1-5
CDR3: CATSRETGGRQPQHF

V: TRBV5-1
length: 14
J: TRBJ1-1
CDR3: CASGKEDVNTEAFF

V: TRBV29-1
length: 15
J: TRBJ2-3
CDR3: CSVEDRRESTDTQYF

V: TRBV12-3/TRBV12-4
length: 13
J: TRBJ2-7
CDR3: CAMRQDSSYEQYF

V: TRBV28
length: 13
J: TRBJ2-2
CDR3: CASSLVSRGELFF

V: TRBV20-1
length: 13
J: TRBJ1-1
CDR3: CSAQRRTNTEAFF

V: TRBV7-2
length: 14
J: TRBJ2-3
CDR3: CASSSTGLTDTQYF

V: TRBV20-1
length: 16
J: TRBJ2-1
CDR3: CSASQTSGSSYNEQFF

V: TRBV29-1
length: 14
J: TRBJ2-3
CDR3: CSVHGRLTADTQYF

V: TRBV20-1
length: 14
J: TRBJ2-5
CDR3: CSARGEGRTETQYF

V: TRBV6-5
length: 15
J: TRBJ2-5
CDR3: CASSYRLAGEETQYF

V: TRBV15
length: 13
J: TRBJ1-6
CDR3: CATSTDRLSPLHF

V: TRBV29-1
length: 12
J: TRBJ2-1
CDR3: CSVGIDRYEQFF

V: TRBV19
length: 13
J: TRBJ1-2
CDR3: CASSITGIQGYTF

V: TRBV12-3/TRBV12-4
length: 17
J: TRBJ2-1
CDR3: CASSRRTSGSSYNEQFF

V: TRBV3-1
length: 13
J: TRBJ2-7
CDR3: CASSRQRLNEQYF

V: TRBV20-1
length: 15
J: TRBJ2-3
CDR3: CSAGPLRELTDTQYF

V: TRBV11-2
length: 15
J: TRBJ2-7
CDR3: CASSLGLAGFYEQYF

V: TRBV30
length: 12
J: TRBJ2-5
CDR3: CAWAGGWETQYF